A single TCR beta chain is shown here with its context. Its matching antigen is unknown. Trimming shortened V by 6 bases and J by 6 bases, and 15 bases separated the two germline ends. The CDR3 is 14 residues long. CDR1 MGHDK and CDR2 SYGVNS come from the germline V gene. This record comes from a study of OX40 agonist ivuxolimab in advanced cancers. Across the whole study: Allowance was made for prior anti-PD-1, anti-PD-L1 or anti-CTLA-4 therapy, and 35% to 40% had some. Findings and limits, study-wide: Clonal expansion in partial responders at 0.1-3.0 mg/kg ranked among the lowest.

Autoimmune disease history or systemic immunosuppression led to patients being barred. The sampling schedule covered blood at baseline, cycle 4 day 1, and cycle 7 day 1. TCRdb's table, derived via immunoSEQ multiplex PCR, lists solely in-frame clones and lacks some. The table has some 77,000 clones, about 90% seen once. The chain recombines TRBV25-1 with TRBJ2-1, with D possibly TRBD1 on 6 matching bases. The source was CD4+ or CD8+ T cells sorted from blood, collected in a trial of the OX40 agonist ivuxolimab. The sequence came from an adult with an advanced solid tumor such as melanoma, head and neck, liver or kidney cancer. The CDR3 region is CASRKQGTSNEQFF. The CDR3 DNA follows: TGTGCCAGCAGAAAACAGGGAACCTCCAATGAGCAGTTCTTC.